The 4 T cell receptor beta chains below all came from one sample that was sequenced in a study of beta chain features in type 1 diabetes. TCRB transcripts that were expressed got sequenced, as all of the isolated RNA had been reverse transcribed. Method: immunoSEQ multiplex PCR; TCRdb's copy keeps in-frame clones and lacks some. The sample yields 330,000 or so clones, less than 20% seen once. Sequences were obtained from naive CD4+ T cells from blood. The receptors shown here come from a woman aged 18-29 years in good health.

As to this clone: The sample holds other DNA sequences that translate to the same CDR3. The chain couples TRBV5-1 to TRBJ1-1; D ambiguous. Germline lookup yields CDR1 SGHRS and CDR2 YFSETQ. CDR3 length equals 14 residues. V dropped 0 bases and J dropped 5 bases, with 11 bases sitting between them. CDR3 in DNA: TGCGCCAGCAGCTTGGTTCCTGGAGGGACTGAAGCTTTCTTT. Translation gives CASSLVPGGTEAFF.

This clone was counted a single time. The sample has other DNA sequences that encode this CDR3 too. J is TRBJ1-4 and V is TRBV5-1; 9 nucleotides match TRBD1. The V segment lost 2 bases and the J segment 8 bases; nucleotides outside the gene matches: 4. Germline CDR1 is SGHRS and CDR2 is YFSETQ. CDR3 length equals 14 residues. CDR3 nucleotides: TGCGCCAGCAGCTTACAGGGGGCCGGGGAAAAACTGTTTTTT. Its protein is CASSLQGAGEKLFF.

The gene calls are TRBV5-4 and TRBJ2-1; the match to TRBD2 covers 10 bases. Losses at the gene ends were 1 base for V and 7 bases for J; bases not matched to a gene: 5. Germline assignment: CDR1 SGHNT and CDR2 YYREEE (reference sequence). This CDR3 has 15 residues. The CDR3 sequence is CASSLSLAGVNEQFF. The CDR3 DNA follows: TGTGCCAGCAGCTTGTCCCTAGCGGGAGTAAATGAGCAGTTCTTC.

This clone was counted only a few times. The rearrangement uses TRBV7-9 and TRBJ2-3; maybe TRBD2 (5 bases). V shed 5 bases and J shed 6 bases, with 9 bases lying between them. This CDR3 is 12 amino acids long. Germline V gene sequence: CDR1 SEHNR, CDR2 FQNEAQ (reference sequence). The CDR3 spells CASSPRGDTQYF. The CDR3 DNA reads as TGTGCCAGCAGCCCCCGAGGGGATACGCAGTATTTT.